Shown below are 18 T cell receptor beta chains from a single sample sequenced in a study of regulatory T cells in long-lasting Graves disease. Indicated time point: newly diagnosed GD, antithyroid drugs for less than 3 months. RNA from PBMCs was the source of the TCR library. CDR3 regions were amplified by Arm-PCR using iRepertoire HTBI primers to build TCR beta libraries. Using its own MiXCR run on the multiplex PCR reads, TCRdb lists one record per CDR3 protein. The sample consists of over 500,000 distinct CDR3 sequences, roughly 15% of them appearing once. This sample was shared with a second study, whose subject was T cells in Graves' hyperthyroidism and ophthalmopathy.

The source was peripheral blood mononuclear cells (PBMCs), collected at new diagnosis, from a patient treated with antithyroid drugs. These receptors originate from a woman aged 25-40 years with Graves disease.

This clonotype has at least ten counts. The rearrangement links TRBV20-1 to TRBJ2-1; 7 nucleotides align to TRBD2. This CDR3 has 15 amino acids. Germline lookup yields CDR1 DFQATT and CDR2 SNEGSKA (reference sequence). Trimming at V came to 5 bases and at J to 8 bases, leaving 15 bases not matched to a gene. CDR3 sequence: CSARWSGKVGDEQFF. The CDR3 nucleotides are TGCAGTGCTCGATGGAGCGGGAAGGTCGGCGATGAGCAGTTCTTC.

This sequence joins TRBV6-2 or TRBV6-3 and TRBJ2-1, with 9 bases that match TRBD2. Germline CDR1 is MNHEY and CDR2 is SVGEGT. The length of the CDR3 is 13 residues. J lost 10 bases, V lost 6 bases, and 7 bases had no gene match. The CDR3: CASRSPGLAEQFF. CDR3 DNA sequence: TGTGCCAGCAGGTCCCCGGGACTAGCAGAGCAGTTCTTC.

This chain uses TRBV30 with TRBJ1-2; D unclear. The V and J ends lost 1 base and 4 bases respectively, with 7 bases between them. Germline CDR1 reads GTSNPN; CDR2 reads SVGIG (reference sequence). The CDR3 spans 12 residues. The CDR3, as DNA: TGTGCCTGGAGTGGATTAGGCTATGGCTACACCTTC. Amino acids: CAWSGLGYGYTF.

This chain uses TRBV27 with TRBJ2-7; D is unresolved. V dropped 0 bases and J dropped 3 bases, with 6 bases sitting between them. CDR1 and CDR2 (germline): MNHEY, SMNVEV (reference sequence). There are 13 residues in the CDR3. This CDR3 reads CASSLSTHYEQYF. CDR3 coding DNA: TGTGCCAGCAGTTTATCCACCCACTACGAGCAGTACTTC.

This clonotype has only a few counts. The chain has TRBV5-1 and TRBJ2-7, with a weak D call TRBD2 (5 bases). CDR1 is SGHRS, CDR2 YFSETQ, per germline. This CDR3 has 16 amino acids. Deletions cut 1 base from V and 1 base from J, with 15 bases between. The CDR3 loop reads CASSLTGMELSYEQYF. CDR3 coding DNA: TGCGCCAGCAGCTTGACCGGGATGGAATTGTCCTACGAGCAGTACTTC. The complete variable domain, with remaining parts taken from reference TRBV5-1 and TRBJ2-7, reads KAGVTQTPRYLIKTRGQQVTLSCSPISGHRSVSWYQQTPGQGLQFLFEYFSETQRNKGNFPGRFSGRQFSNSRSEMNVSTLELGDSALYLCASSLTGMELSYEQYFGPGTRLTVT.

The chain employs TRBV5-1 and TRBJ2-5; D could derive from TRBD1 or TRBD2 (6 bases each). V dropped 2 bases and J dropped 5 bases, with 16 bases sitting between them. The CDR3 is 15 amino acids. CDR1 and CDR2 (germline): SGHRS, YFSETQ. CDR3 bases: TGCGCCAGCAGCTTATGGGGGGCAGGTCGTGAGACCCAGTACTTC. Protein: CASSLWGAGRETQYF.

This clonotype was seen a handful of times. The genes are TRBV18 and TRBJ1-2; D call uncertain. V was cut by 6 bases and J by 3 bases, with 11 bases left in between. This CDR3 is built from 13 residues. The germline gives CDR1 KGHSH, CDR2 LQKENI. For the CDR3, the DNA is TGTGCCAGCTCCGAAAAGGCAGACTATGGCTACACCTTC. This gives the protein CASSEKADYGYTF.

The gene calls are TRBV7-9 and TRBJ1-2; TRBD1 is a possible D gene (6 bases). V lost 3 bases, J lost 2 bases, and 10 bases lay in between. CDR3 length: 14 amino acids. The V gene's germline CDR1 is SEHNR and CDR2 FQNEAQ (reference sequence). The CDR3 sequence is CASSFGGLNYGYTF. CDR3 nucleotides: TGTGCCAGCAGCTTCGGGGGCTTGAACTATGGCTACACCTTC.

This clonotype was observed at least ten times. V is TRBV5-1 and J is TRBJ2-2, with D tentatively TRBD1 (6 bases). The germline V and J ends were trimmed by 4 bases and 6 bases, with 16 bases remaining between them. Germline CDR1 and CDR2: SGHRS and YFSETQ. The CDR3 is 15 residues long. In DNA form, the CDR3 reads TGCGCCAGCAGCCTCCGGGACACGGGGTCCGGGGAGCTGTTTTTT. This encodes CASSLRDTGSGELFF.

V gene TRBV19 combines with J gene TRBJ2-2, with 9 nucleotides matching TRBD1. This CDR3 comprises 18 residues. Per the germline V gene, CDR1 is LNHDA and CDR2 is SQIVND (reference sequence). V lost 6 bases to trimming and J lost 5 bases; unmatched junction nucleotides: 16. CDR3 amino acids: CASRALGQRTGDTGELFF. CDR3 DNA: TGTGCCAGTAGAGCCCTCGGCCAGCGGACAGGGGATACCGGGGAGCTGTTTTTT. Full variable domain (outside the CDR3, taken from reference TRBV19 and TRBJ2-2): DGGITQSPKYLFRKEGQNVTLSCEQNLNHDAMYWYRQDPGQGLRLIYYSQIVNDFQKGDIAEGYSVSREKKESFPLTVTSAQKNPTAFYLCASRALGQRTGDTGELFFGEGSRLTVL.

This clonotype showed up many times. This sequence joins TRBV28 and TRBJ2-3; 8 bases align to TRBD2. The V gene end was trimmed by 1 base and the J gene end by 3 bases; junction bases not matched to a gene: 6. CDR3 length: 16 amino acids. Germline CDR1 is MDHEN and CDR2 is SYDVKM. The CDR3 DNA follows: TGTGCCAGCAGTTTATTGTCTGGCGGGAGGACAGATACGCAGTATTTT. It encodes CASSLLSGGRTDTQYF.

This clonotype came up a few times. An end of the junction does not agree with germline; a read error may underlie this. This rearrangement joins TRBV10-3 to TRBJ1-2; D is uncertain. Germline V gene data show CDR1 as ENHRY and CDR2 as SYGVKD. This CDR3 contains 10 residues. The CDR3 nucleotides read TGTGCCATCAGTGAGTCGCGGCGGGTCTTC. Protein sequence: CAISESRRVF.

Only a few counts were recorded for this clonotype. The V call is TRBV2, the J call TRBJ2-1; 7 nucleotides agree with TRBD2. The CDR3 length is 14 residues. V was clipped by 5 bases and J by 3 bases; unmatched bases: 4. CDR1 and CDR2 from the germline V gene are SNHLY and FYNNEI. The CDR3 coding sequence is TGTGCCAGCAGTCAAGGGACTAACTACAATGAGCAGTTCTTC. Protein: CASSQGTNYNEQFF.

The gene calls are TRBV30 and TRBJ1-4; D remains unclear. Trimming left V 3 bases short and J 4 bases short, with 12 bases between. This CDR3 has 14 residues. Germline V gene lookup returns CDR1 GTSNPN and CDR2 SVGIG (reference sequence). The CDR3 spells CAWSRSPRNEKLFF. The CDR3 bases are TGTGCCTGGAGCCGTTCGCCACGTAATGAAAAACTGTTTTTT. Together with reference TRBV30 and TRBJ1-4, the CDR3 gives the full variable domain: SQTIHQWPATLVQPVGSPLSLECTVEGTSNPNLYWYRQAAGRGLQLLFYSVGIGQISSEVPQNLSASRPQDRQFILSSKKLLLSDSGFYLCAWSRSPRNEKLFFGSGTQLSVL.

The chain has TRBV5-1 and TRBJ2-7, with 7 bases matching TRBD2. The CDR3 length is 16 residues. The V gene's germline CDR1 is SGHRS and CDR2 YFSETQ. The ends lost 1 base at V and 4 bases at J; junction bases unmatched: 11. The CDR3 loop is CASSLSLGGRVYEQYF. DNA for the CDR3: TGCGCCAGCAGCTTGAGTCTAGGCGGGAGAGTTTACGAGCAGTACTTC.

A few counts support this clonotype. The CDR3 carries no conserved terminal phenylalanine or tryptophan, so it likely arises from a read error. The chain employs TRBV7-9 and TRBJ1-5; no definite D call. The CDR3 is made up of 12 amino acids. Between the trimmed V and J ends, which lost 1 base and 10 bases, there was a span of 8 bases. CDR1 SEHNR and CDR2 FQNEAQ come from the germline V gene (reference sequence). CDR3 coding DNA: TGTGCCAGCAGCTTAGTGGCTTATCCCCAGCATCTT. Its protein is CASSLVAYPQHL.

The gene calls are TRBV19 and TRBJ2-3; D gene unclear. The CDR3 has 15 amino acids. V lost 2 bases, J lost 2 bases, and 11 bases lay in between. Germline V gene lookup returns CDR1 LNHDA and CDR2 SQIVND (reference sequence). CDR3 protein: CASSIFGLFTDTQYF. The CDR3 DNA follows: TGTGCCAGTAGTATATTTGGTCTATTCACAGATACGCAGTATTTT. Full variable domain (outside the CDR3, taken from reference TRBV19 and TRBJ2-3): DGGITQSPKYLFRKEGQNVTLSCEQNLNHDAMYWYRQDPGQGLRLIYYSQIVNDFQKGDIAEGYSVSREKKESFPLTVTSAQKNPTAFYLCASSIFGLFTDTQYFGPGTRLTVL.

This clonotype was observed a few times. The rearrangement links TRBV9 to TRBJ2-3; TRBD1 might be the D (5 bases). The V end was cut by 6 bases, the J end by 0 bases, with 11 bases between. The CDR3 consists of 14 residues. CDR1 and CDR2 from the germline V gene are SGDLS and YYNGEE. This CDR3 is CASNWGGSTDTQYF. In DNA form, the CDR3 reads TGTGCCAGCAACTGGGGCGGAAGCACAGATACGCAGTATTTT.